This TCR beta chain is from a study of T cells in Graves' hyperthyroidism and ophthalmopathy. General study results and limits: Blood also showed most of the thyroid clonotypes that were expanded above 0.001. The authors' 13 V-J model separated ophthalmopathy from stable hyperthyroidism.

Amplified TCR beta CDR3 regions came from RNA transcripts. The HTBI primer set was used in a first-round RT-PCR of the TCR CDR3. TCRdb processed the multiplex PCR reads anew with MiXCR; each CDR3 protein has one entry. The sample comprises under 250,000 distinct CDR3 sequences, about 24% of which are singletons, and roughly 32% rests with the top ten. This clonotype showed up many times. No antigen is known for it. Each ophthalmopathy patient scored at least 3 on the Clinical Activity Score and at least 4 on NOSPECS grade, with duration under 3 months. From roughly 10 ml of fresh peripheral blood, PBMCs were isolated. This CDR3 contains 13 residues. The V gene end was trimmed by 6 bases and the J gene end by 6 bases; junction bases not matched to a gene: 4.

The rearrangement joins TRBV12-3 or TRBV12-4 to TRBJ2-2, with 7 bases that match TRBD2. The specimen was blood. This clonotype originated in a woman in her 40s with Graves' ophthalmopathy. CDR3 sequence: CASSRTSSGELFF. The CDR3 DNA reads TGTGCCAGCAGCCGGACTAGTTCCGGGGAGCTGTTTTTT.